This entry lists 27 T cell receptor beta chains sequenced from one sample in a study of monozygotic twins with inflammatory bowel disease. Following a re-call of the 5' RACE reads, TCRdb has one entry per CDR3 protein and lacks DNA. The sample's table shows about 450,000 distinct CDR3 sequences. The source material was blood. Receptor source: a human donor with ulcerative colitis or Crohn's disease, or a healthy co-twin of an affected twin (not recorded which).

The rearrangement joins TRBV9 to TRBJ2-4. The germline V gene encodes CDR1 SGDLS and CDR2 YYNGEE. This CDR3 comprises 14 residues. This CDR3 reads CASTPSNFQSIQYF.

The chain has TRBV28 and TRBJ2-5; the D gene TCRdb calls, TRBD2, cannot be checked with no DNA. In germline, CDR1 is MDHEN, CDR2 SYDVKM. The CDR3 sequence is 18 residues long. This CDR3 is CASNSPGRVAGKQETQYF.

The chain is built from TRBV29-1 and TRBJ1-1; without DNA, the TCRdb call of TRBD1 cannot be checked. Per the germline V gene, CDR1 is SQVTM and CDR2 is ANQGSEA. The CDR3 contains 15 residues. This CDR3 is CSVRGLGRMNTEAFF. The complete variable domain, with remaining parts taken from reference TRBV29-1 and TRBJ1-1, reads SAVISQKPSRDICQRGTSLTIQCQVDSQVTMMFWYRQQPGQSLTLIATANQGSEATYESGFVIDKFPISRPNLTFSTLTVSNMSPEDSSIYLCSVRGLGRMNTEAFFGQGTRLTVV.

The chain uses TRBV30 and TRBJ2-7; TCRdb proposes TRBD1, but this gene call is untestable without DNA. The germline CDR1 and CDR2 sequences are GTSNPN and SVGIG (reference sequence). This CDR3 has 14 residues. CDR3: CAWTRDSRGDEQYF.

The chain carries TRBV6-5 and TRBJ2-3; TCRdb's D gene call, TRBD2, goes unchecked for lack of DNA. Per the germline V gene, CDR1 is MNHEY and CDR2 is SVGAGI. CDR3 length: 16 residues. The CDR3 sequence is CASSYSLAGGTDTQYF.

The chain recombines TRBV5-5 with TRBJ2-5; the TCRdb call, TRBD2, lacks DNA for checking. CDR3 length: 14 amino acids. Per germline, CDR1 SGHKS and CDR2 YYEKEE (reference sequence). This CDR3 is CASSTGRLQETQYF.

The CDR3 loop is CASSYDRNTEAFF. The rearrangement joins TRBV5-4 to TRBJ1-1; TCRdb selects TRBD1, and the lack of DNA leaves this call unchecked. This CDR3 contains 13 residues. Germline V lookup: CDR1 SGHNT, CDR2 YYREEE (reference sequence).

The chain links TRBV14 to TRBJ2-7; TCRdb calls TRBD1, which cannot be checked without DNA. The germline V gene has CDR1 SGHDN and CDR2 FVKESK. CDR3 length equals 16 residues. The CDR3 loop is CASSQTGQRHSYEQYF. Together with reference TRBV14 and TRBJ2-7, the CDR3 gives the full variable domain: EAGVTQFPSHSVIEKGQTVTLRCDPISGHDNLYWYRRVMGKEIKFLLHFVKESKQDESGMPNNRFLAERTGGTYSTLKVQPAELEDSGVYFCASSQTGQRHSYEQYFGPGTRLTVT.

The chain recombines TRBV27 with TRBJ2-1; as DNA is missing, the TRBD1 call by TCRdb cannot be tested. The CDR3 totals 13 residues. CDR1 is MNHEY, CDR2 SMNVEV, per germline (reference sequence). The CDR3 sequence is CASSLPRDPGLSF.

The chain employs TRBV5-5 and TRBJ2-5; absent DNA, TCRdb's TRBD1 call cannot be checked. CDR3 length: 15 residues. CDR1 and CDR2 (germline): SGHKS, YYEKEE (reference sequence). Here the CDR3 reads CASSSPGWQEETQYF.

This rearrangement joins TRBV11-1 to TRBJ2-2; the TRBD1 assignment by TCRdb is unverifiable without DNA. CDR1 is SGHAT and CDR2 is FQDESV in the germline V gene (reference sequence). The CDR3 contains 14 residues. The CDR3 region is CASVSRGGTGELFF.

The chain employs TRBV12-5 and TRBJ1-1; TCRdb names TRBD1, which stays unverified in the absence of DNA. CDR1 is LGHNT and CDR2 is FRNRAP in the germline V gene. The CDR3 consists of 14 residues. The chain's CDR3 is CASGLVTGNTEAFF.

The chain uses TRBV7-6 and TRBJ1-4; without DNA, the TCRdb call of TRBD1 cannot be checked. The CDR3 has 14 residues. The germline CDR1 and CDR2 sequences are SGHVS and FNYEAQ. The CDR3 is CASSPTGNHEKLFF.

This chain links TRBV11-2 with TRBJ2-2; TCRdb designates TRBD2, a call that cannot be tested without DNA. Germline V lookup: CDR1 SGHAT, CDR2 FQNNGV. The CDR3 consists of 19 residues. The CDR3 spells CASSLLPGLAATYTGELFF. The full variable domain, its missing parts supplied by reference TRBV11-2 and TRBJ2-2, is EAGVAQSPRYKIIEKRQSVAFWCNPISGHATLYWYQQILGQGPKLLIQFQNNGVVDDSQLPKDRFSAERLKGVDSTLKIQPAKLEDSAVYLCASSLLPGLAATYTGELFFGEGSRLTVL.

V and J are TRBV7-9 and TRBJ1-1; checking the TCRdb D call of TRBD1 is not possible without DNA. Per the germline V gene, CDR1 is SEHNR and CDR2 is FQNEAQ (reference sequence). This CDR3 contains 16 residues. The CDR3 sequence: CASSDLGQHANTEAFF.

This rearrangement joins TRBV27 to TRBJ1-5; TCRdb's D gene call, TRBD1, goes unchecked for lack of DNA. Per the germline V gene, CDR1 is MNHEY and CDR2 is SMNVEV (reference sequence). CDR3 length: 15 amino acids. This chain's CDR3 is CASRPTGTVGPPQHF.

This chain links TRBV12-3 or TRBV12-4 with TRBJ2-5; TCRdb designates TRBD2, a call that cannot be tested without DNA. The CDR3 totals 14 residues. CDR3: CASSRGTSAETQYF.

J is TRBJ1-1 and V is TRBV11-2. The CDR3 totals 13 residues. Germline V gene data show CDR1 as SGHAT and CDR2 as FQNNGV. CDR3 residues: CASSYNTLSEAFF.

The chain carries TRBV24-1 and TRBJ2-5; absent DNA, TCRdb's TRBD1 call cannot be checked. CDR1 and CDR2 from the germline V gene are KGHDR and SFDVKD. The CDR3 length is 16 residues. The CDR3 here is CATSPGDRGGQETQYF.

The gene calls are TRBV5-1 and TRBJ2-3; TCRdb indicates TRBD2, and absent DNA this call remains unverified. Germline values: CDR1 SGHRS, CDR2 YFSETQ. The CDR3 loop spans 17 amino acids. CDR3 region: CASSPVLSGSGTDTQYF.

V and J are TRBV5-1 and TRBJ1-1; with no DNA, the TCRdb D assignment of TRBD1 cannot be verified. From germline, CDR1 is SGHRS and CDR2 YFSETQ. The CDR3 is 14 residues long. The CDR3 sequence is CASSEGQGTTEAFF.

This sequence joins TRBV6-1 and TRBJ2-7; TCRdb picks TRBD1, but there is no DNA to check that call. Germline CDR1 MNHNS, CDR2 SASEGT. This CDR3 is 15 amino acids long. The CDR3: CASSPLRTGEHEQYF.

The chain has TRBV6-1 and TRBJ1-2; TCRdb picks TRBD1, but there is no DNA to check that call. Germline assignment: CDR1 MNHNS and CDR2 SASEGT. The CDR3 runs 14 residues. CDR3 sequence reads: CASSDYTPEAGYTF.

J is TRBJ2-3 and V is TRBV10-3; checking the TCRdb D call of TRBD1 is not possible without DNA. Germline V CDR1 and CDR2: ENHRY, SYGVKD. This CDR3 has 13 amino acids. The CDR3 loop reads CAISPPTGDTQYF.

The V call is TRBV7-2, the J call TRBJ2-1. The CDR3 spans 12 residues. The germline V gene encodes CDR1 SGHTA and CDR2 FQGNSA. The CDR3 region is CASSLVFDEQFF.

The chain employs TRBV4-1 and TRBJ1-3; no DNA is available, so the TRBD1 call from TCRdb remains unchecked. Per germline, CDR1 MGHRA and CDR2 YSYEKL. The CDR3 loop spans 16 amino acids. The CDR3 sequence: CASSQDITGSGNTIYF.

This sequence joins TRBV6-2 or TRBV6-3 and TRBJ1-2; TCRdb outputs TRBD1, but without DNA this stays unchecked. Germline loops: CDR1 MNHEY, CDR2 SVGEGT. CDR3 length equals 15 residues. CDR3 amino acids: CASSYGGTGLYGYTF.